These 13 T cell receptor beta chains share one sample of origin, sequenced in a study of blood T cell repertoires in COVID-19. Only in-frame clones appear in the TCRdb table, and some are missing; sequencing was by immunoSEQ multiplex PCR. Seen here are a few hundred thousand clones, more than 65% observed once, and the top ten hold around 2%. The sample consisted of peripheral blood. These TCRs come from a man in his forties who had recovered from COVID-19.

The chain joins TRBV6-5 to TRBJ1-6; D is uncertain. The germline V gene encodes CDR1 MNHEY and CDR2 SVGAGI. CDR3 size: 15 residues. V lost 0 bases, J lost 19 bases, and 22 bases lay in between. CDR3 sequence (DNA): TGTGCCAGCAGTTACTCGAGGTACCGGTCAACTCCGTCTCACTTT. As protein: CASSYSRYRSTPSHF.

The gene calls are TRBV5-4 and TRBJ1-2, with D possibly matching TRBD1 (6 bases). The V end was cut by 0 bases, the J end by 0 bases, with 9 bases between. CDR3 length equals 15 residues. In germline, CDR1 is SGHNT, CDR2 YYREEE (reference sequence). CDR3 in DNA: TGTGCCAGCAGCTTGGGGACAGTAGCTAACTATGGCTACACCTTC. This encodes CASSLGTVANYGYTF.

V gene TRBV6-5 combines with J gene TRBJ2-1; 13 positions match TRBD2. Looked up from germline, CDR1 is MNHEY and CDR2 is SVGAGI. The V and J ends lost 6 bases and 6 bases, in that order; junction bases with no gene match: 5. This CDR3 contains 15 residues. The CDR3 DNA sequence: TGTGCCAGCAGCCAACTAGCGGGAGGGGGCAATGAGCAGTTCTTC. It yields the protein CASSQLAGGGNEQFF.

The chain uses TRBV5-1 and TRBJ2-1; the D gene is possibly TRBD2 (6 bases). Germline assignment: CDR1 SGHRS and CDR2 YFSETQ. This CDR3 has 15 residues. The V end was cut by 0 bases, the J end by 8 bases, with 15 bases between. In DNA, the CDR3 is TGCGCCAGCAGCTTGGATGTCGGGAGTTTCGATGAGCAGTTCTTC. Translating it yields CASSLDVGSFDEQFF.

The chain couples TRBV5-6 to TRBJ2-4; TRBD2 might be the D (5 bases). CDR1 and CDR2 from the germline V gene are SGHDT and YYEEEE. With 4 bases removed from V and 15 bases from J, the gap between germline ends came to 20 bases. The CDR3 covers 13 residues. The CDR3 here is CASSGGSGPGGYF. The CDR3 nucleotides are TGTGCCAGCAGCGGTGGGTCAGGACCTGGAGGGTACTTC.

The chain couples TRBV6-6 to TRBJ2-5, with TRBD1 matching 8 bases. The CDR3 loop spans 15 amino acids. The trim removed 2 bases at V and 4 bases at J, leaving 6 bases unmatched. Per germline, CDR1 MNHNY and CDR2 SVGAGI (reference sequence). The CDR3 loop reads CASSYPDRGRETQYF. The CDR3 DNA reads TGTGCCAGCAGTTACCCTGACAGGGGTAGAGAGACCCAGTACTTC.

This clone appeared a single time. V is TRBV19 and J is TRBJ2-5; D not certain. This CDR3 region has 13 residues. Germline assignment: CDR1 LNHDA and CDR2 SQIVND (reference sequence). Trimming took off 0 bases at V and 3 bases at J, with 5 bases between the two ends. The CDR3 region has the DNA TGTGCCAGTAGTATAGACACGGAAGAGACCCAGTACTTC. Its protein product is CASSIDTEETQYF.

The rearrangement uses TRBV4-1 and TRBJ1-6; 10 bases align to TRBD1. Trimming took 6 bases from V and 9 from J; bases not matched to a gene: 5. CDR3 length: 14 amino acids. CDR1 is MGHRA, CDR2 YSYEKL, per germline. CDR3 region: CASSPDRGRSPLHF. CDR3 bases: TGCGCCAGCAGTCCTGACAGGGGGCGTTCACCCCTCCACTTT.

The V call is TRBV2, the J call TRBJ2-7; 7 bases fit TRBD1. Germline V gene lookup returns CDR1 SNHLY and CDR2 FYNNEI. V shed 6 bases and J 2 bases; nucleotides not matched to a gene: 7. The CDR3 loop spans 14 amino acids. CDR3 residues: CASRGDRNPYEQYF. The CDR3 DNA is TGTGCCAGCAGAGGGGACAGAAATCCCTACGAGCAGTACTTC.

This chain connects TRBV7-2 to TRBJ1-2; D is unclear. V shed 3 bases and J shed 0 bases, with 8 bases lying between them. This CDR3 contains 14 residues. Germline V gene data show CDR1 as SGHTA and CDR2 as FQGNSA. CDR3 region: CASSLAAANYGYTF. In DNA form, the CDR3 reads TGTGCCAGCAGCTTGGCTGCGGCTAACTATGGCTACACCTTC.

The chain has TRBV30 and TRBJ2-1; 14 nucleotides match TRBD2. Trimming at V came to 5 bases and at J to 10 bases, leaving 10 bases not matched to a gene. Germline CDR1 reads GTSNPN; CDR2 reads SVGIG (reference sequence). This CDR3 region has 15 residues. The CDR3 DNA is TGTGCCTGGTTGAGACTAGCGGGAGGGCCTAGGGAGCAGTTCTTC. Translating it yields CAWLRLAGGPREQFF.

V usage is TRBV6-2 or TRBV6-3 and J usage is TRBJ1-5, with D possibly matching TRBD1 (5 bases). Germline-derived CDR1 and CDR2 are MNHEY and SVGEGT. The CDR3 spans 14 residues. The V end was cut by 5 bases, the J end by 4 bases, with 12 bases between. In nucleotides, the CDR3 is TGTGCCAGCAGTCCAGCCCCAGGGAATCAGCCCCAGCATTTT. Translated, it gives CASSPAPGNQPQHF.

The rearrangement links TRBV9 to TRBJ1-1; weak D call: TRBD1 (5 bases). The germline gives CDR1 SGDLS, CDR2 YYNGEE. Deletions cut 1 base from V and 10 bases from J, with 11 bases between. This CDR3 has 12 residues. In DNA, the CDR3 is TGTGCCAGCAGCGTACAGGCAGGGCCAGCTTTCTTT. Its protein product is CASSVQAGPAFF.